The next 10 T cell receptor beta chains were all read from a single sample in a study of beta chain features in type 1 diabetes (dated by TCRdb to 2016 to 2019). The protocol used for the library was the immunoSEQ multiplex PCR assay. The High Capacity cDNA Reverse Transcription Kit was used to reverse transcribe all of the isolated RNA, meaning that expressed TCRB transcripts were what got sequenced. This is the immuneACCESS table as TCRdb keeps it, with only in-frame sequences that have V and J called. A part of the clones is gone; compared with another copy, unresolved V genes explain less than half, and the rest is unexplained. The sample table holds a few hundred thousand clones, of which around 15% were seen once. Approximately 0.019% of the sample lies in the top ten. The sample was naive CD4+ T cells from blood. The cell subset or site label for this specimen denotes: true naive CD4+ T cells. Receptors were obtained from a woman aged 18 to 35 in good health.

The chain carries TRBV18 and TRBJ2-7; 9 bases are a match to TRBD1. Trimming removed 10 bases from V and 6 bases from J; junction bases left unmatched: 16. The germline V gene encodes CDR1 KGHSH and CDR2 LQKENI. The CDR3 is 15 residues long. The CDR3 region is CATSRTRTGEPEQYF. CDR3 nucleotide sequence: TGTGCCACCTCCCGGACGAGGACAGGGGAGCCCGAGCAGTACTTC.

This clone was seen only a few times. CDR3 coding DNA: TGCGCCAGCAGAGACAGGGTGAACACTGAAGCTTTCTTT. Amino acid sequence: CASRDRVNTEAFF. V usage is TRBV23-1 and J usage is TRBJ1-1; 7 nucleotides align to TRBD1. TRBV23-1 is classed as an ORF, of uncertain function. The CDR3 covers 13 residues. The V segment lost 6 bases and the J segment 0 bases; nucleotides outside the gene matches: 1.

This clone was found a few times. This chain connects TRBV2 to TRBJ2-4; 10 nucleotides line up with TRBD2. CDR1 is SNHLY, CDR2 FYNNEI, per germline. J gave up 4 bases and V 3 bases, and 3 bases lay outside the gene matches. The CDR3 totals 15 residues. The DNA of the CDR3 is TGTGCCAGCAGTGACACGGGACTAGCGAAAAACATTCAGTACTTC. Translation: CASSDTGLAKNIQYF.

The rearrangement joins TRBV7-9 to TRBJ2-1, with 7 bases fitting TRBD2. The CDR3 is 19 amino acids. Germline CDR1 SEHNR, CDR2 FQNEAQ (reference sequence). With V trimmed by 3 bases and J by 4 bases, 18 bases remained unmatched. Written as DNA, the CDR3 is TGTGCCAGCAGCTTTCTTTCTATGGATTGGCGGGAGAGGTACAATGAGCAGTTCTTC. Translation gives CASSFLSMDWRERYNEQFF.

About this clone: Other DNA sequences in the sample encode the same CDR3. This chain's CDR3 is CASSIRVNQPQHF. The CDR3 nucleotides read TGTGCCAGTAGTATACGGGTAAATCAGCCCCAGCATTTT. The J gene is TRBJ1-5, the V gene TRBV19; D is uncertain. Germline lookup yields CDR1 LNHDA and CDR2 SQIVND (reference sequence). CDR3 length: 13 residues. The V end was cut by 2 bases, the J end by 4 bases, with 6 bases between.

This clone was seen a handful of times. V gene TRBV9 combines with J gene TRBJ2-7, with TRBD1 matching over 8 bases. Germline CDR1 SGDLS, CDR2 YYNGEE. The CDR3 consists of 15 residues. Losses at the gene ends were 0 bases for V and 5 bases for J; bases not matched to a gene: 7. CDR3 in amino acids: CASSVGQGALNEQYF. CDR3 in DNA: TGTGCCAGCAGCGTAGGGCAGGGGGCTCTGAACGAGCAGTACTTC.

This clone has more than one count but fewer than ten. The V call is TRBV6-5, the J call TRBJ2-2, with TRBD1 matching 10 bases. CDR3 length: 15 residues. V was pared by 5 bases and J by 4 bases, with 4 bases of the junction left unmatched. The V gene's germline CDR1 is MNHEY and CDR2 SVGAGI. CDR3 sequence: CASSRQGARTGELFF. DNA for the CDR3: TGTGCCAGCAGTCGACAGGGGGCCCGCACCGGGGAGCTGTTTTTT.

The V and J genes are TRBV7-9 and TRBJ2-1, with D possibly matching TRBD2 (6 bases). The CDR3 sequence is 14 residues long. Germline V CDR1 and CDR2: SEHNR, FQNEAQ (reference sequence). Trimming removed 5 bases from V and 5 bases from J, with 13 bases in between. The CDR3 DNA sequence: TGTGCCAGCAGCCTAGGGACTGGCCACAATGAGCAGTTCTTC. Encoded protein: CASSLGTGHNEQFF. Full variable domain (missing parts from reference TRBV7-9 and TRBJ2-1): DTGVSQNPRHKITKRGQNVTFRCDPISEHNRLYWYRQTLGQGPEFLTYFQNEAQLEKSRLLSDRFSAERPKGSFSTLEIQRTEQGDSAMYLCASSLGTGHNEQFFGPGTRLTVL.

The V gene is TRBV2, the J gene TRBJ2-5; maybe TRBD2 (6 bases). Trimming pared 3 bases from V and 5 bases from J, leaving 19 bases between. The CDR3 extends over 16 amino acids. CDR1 is SNHLY, CDR2 FYNNEI, per germline. The CDR3 is CASSEDGRFGGETQYF. The CDR3, as DNA: TGTGCCAGCAGTGAGGATGGGAGGTTCGGTGGGGAGACCCAGTACTTC.

The chain joins TRBV18 to TRBJ2-5, with 8 nucleotides matching TRBD2. In germline, CDR1 is KGHSH, CDR2 LQKENI. This CDR3 has 15 amino acids. The ends lost 3 bases at V and 4 bases at J; junction bases unmatched: 7. Here the CDR3 DNA reads TGTGCCAGCTCACCTCCGGGAGGGAGGGGAGAGACCCAGTACTTC. Translated, it gives CASSPPGGRGETQYF.